This T cell receptor (beta chain) was sequenced during a study of T cell changes during pregnancy in multiple sclerosis. Trimming shortened V by 0 bases and J by 11 bases, and 14 bases separated the two germline ends. CDR3 size: 14 residues. Germline CDR1 LNHDA, CDR2 SQIVND (reference sequence). TCRdb's table, derived via immunoSEQ multiplex PCR, lists solely in-frame clones and lacks some. The top ten hold over 1% of the sample, which has 50,000 or so clones, more than 85% seen once. The source was peripheral blood, collected after pregnancy. The sequence was collected from a female donor in good health, enrolled as a control in a pregnancy study. J is TRBJ2-4 and V is TRBV19, with D possibly being TRBD1 (5 bases). In DNA form, the CDR3 reads TGTGCCAGTAGTATAGATCAGGGCAGGGTCTTTCAGTACTTC. It codes for CASSIDQGRVFQYF.